This section outlines one T cell receptor beta chain sequence together with its context. These data originate in a study of T cell responses to AZD1222 COVID-19 vaccine. This table comes from immunoSEQ multiplex PCR, and its TCRdb copy is limited to in-frame clones, with some not included. The sample has approximately 160,000 clones, approximately 88% seen once; the top ten hold around 3.4%. V lost 5 bases and J lost 1; bases outside the gene matches: 15. The germline V gene has CDR1 MDHEN and CDR2 SYDVKM. The CDR3 loop spans 19 amino acids. The rearrangement uses TRBV28 and TRBJ2-4; 9 bases align to TRBD2. The specimen was peripheral blood, collected on day 0 of MenACWY control vaccination. The origin of this receptor is an adult in good health. The CDR3 region is CASSGATSGPKGAKNIQYF. The CDR3 bases are TGTGCCAGCAGTGGGGCCACTAGCGGGCCCAAGGGGGCCAAAAACATTCAGTACTTC.